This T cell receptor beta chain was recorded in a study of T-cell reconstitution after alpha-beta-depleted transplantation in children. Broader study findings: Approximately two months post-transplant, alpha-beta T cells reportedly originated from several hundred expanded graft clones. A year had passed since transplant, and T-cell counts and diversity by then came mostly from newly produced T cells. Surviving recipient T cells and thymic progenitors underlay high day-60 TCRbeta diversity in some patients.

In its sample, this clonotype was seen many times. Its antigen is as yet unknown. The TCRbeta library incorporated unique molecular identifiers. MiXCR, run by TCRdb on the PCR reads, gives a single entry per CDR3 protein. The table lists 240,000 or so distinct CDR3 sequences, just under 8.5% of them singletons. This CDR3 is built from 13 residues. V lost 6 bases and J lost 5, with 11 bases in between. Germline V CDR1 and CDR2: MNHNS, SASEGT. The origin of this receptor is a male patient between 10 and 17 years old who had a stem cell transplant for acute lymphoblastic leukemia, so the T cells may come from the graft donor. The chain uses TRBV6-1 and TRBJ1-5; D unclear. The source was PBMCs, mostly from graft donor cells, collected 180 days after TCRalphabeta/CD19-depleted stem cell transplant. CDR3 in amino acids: CASSSGPYQPQHF. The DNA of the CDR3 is TGTGCCAGCAGCTCCGGGCCCTATCAGCCCCAGCATTTT.